This T cell receptor beta chain was retrieved from a study of early T cells in non-severe SARS-CoV-2 infection. Background on the study: Chains stayed unpaired after sequencing of bulk RNA from unsorted whole blood.

Whole-study results and caveats: Database matching using VDJdb favored anti-spike CD8 responses, with private and CD4 specificities left missing.

The TCR library protocol was used to attach unique molecular identifiers. These identifiers were attached to individual cDNA molecules. A single record per CDR3 protein comes from TCRdb applying MiXCR to the 5' RACE reads. The sample holds roughly 70,000 distinct CDR3 sequences, around 19% seen once. With respect to this clonotype: Antigen: not known.

The material sequenced was whole blood, taken at baseline. The clonotype was recovered from an adult who was a healthcare worker with PCR-confirmed SARS-CoV-2 infection or an uninfected control (not recorded which).

Here the CDR3 DNA reads TGTGCCAGCAGGCAACAGGGCTACAATGAGCAGTTCTTC. It codes for CASRQQGYNEQFF. The genes are TRBV7-9 and TRBJ2-1; perhaps TRBD1 as D (6 bases). Trimming stripped 6 bases from V and 3 bases from J, with 9 bases between. The CDR3 spans 13 residues. Looked up from germline, CDR1 is SEHNR and CDR2 is FQNEAQ (reference sequence).